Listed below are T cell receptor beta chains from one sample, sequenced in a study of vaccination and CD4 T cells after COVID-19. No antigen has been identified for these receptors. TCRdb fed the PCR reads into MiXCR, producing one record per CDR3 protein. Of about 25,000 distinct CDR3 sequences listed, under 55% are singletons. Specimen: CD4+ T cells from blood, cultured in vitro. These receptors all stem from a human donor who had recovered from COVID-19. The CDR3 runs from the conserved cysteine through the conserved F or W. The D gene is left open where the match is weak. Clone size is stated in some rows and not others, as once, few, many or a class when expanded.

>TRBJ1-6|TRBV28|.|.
CASSLGHSNNSPLHF
TGTGCCAGCAGTTTAGGACACTCTAATAATTCACCCCTCCACTTT
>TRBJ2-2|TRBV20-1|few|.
CSASGGAYGTGELFF
TGCAGTGCTAGTGGGGGGGCTTATGGGACCGGGGAGCTGTTTTTT
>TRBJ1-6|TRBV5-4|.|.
CASSSGARTTSPLHF
TGTGCCAGCAGCTCAGGCGCCCGGACGACTTCACCCCTCCACTTT
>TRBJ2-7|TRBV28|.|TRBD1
CASSSGQPNYEQYF
TGTGCCAGCAGCTCGGGACAGCCGAACTACGAGCAGTACTTC
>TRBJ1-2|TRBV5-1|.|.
CASSVGLKSGYTF
TGCGCCAGCAGCGTAGGACTAAAAAGTGGCTACACCTTC
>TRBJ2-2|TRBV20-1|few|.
CSAKWNTGELFF
TGCAGTGCCAAGTGGAACACCGGGGAGCTGTTTTTT
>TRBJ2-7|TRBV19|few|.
CASSIIGRSSYEQYF
TGTGCCAGTAGTATTATCGGCAGGAGCTCCTACGAGCAGTACTTC
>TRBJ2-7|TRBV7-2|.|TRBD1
CASSGQGTRPMSDF
TGTGCCAGCAGTGGACAGGGGACCCGACCCATGTCGGACTTC
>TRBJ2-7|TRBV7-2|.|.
CASSFIPGATYEQYF
TGTGCCAGCAGCTTTATCCCTGGGGCTACCTACGAGCAGTACTTC
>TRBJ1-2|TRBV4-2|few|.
CASSQAGPSGYTF
TGTGCCAGCAGCCAAGCAGGACCTAGTGGCTACACCTTC